This T cell receptor beta chain stems from a study of blood T cell repertoires in COVID-19. Overall study context: Both acute and convalescent COVID-19 samples were obtained from the United States, Italy and Spain.

Per the study methods: Reference gene primer amplification gave nucleated cell count estimates. Some clones are missing from TCRdb's copy, which holds only in-frame ones; the method was immunoSEQ multiplex PCR. V and J calls and clone size are those listed in that table; D and trimming were worked out from the DNA. This table has fewer than 250,000 clones, roughly 84% appearing once. Donors were grouped by their self-reported clinical history. The source is a man aged 25-45 years in a cohort exposed to, infected with or recovered from COVID-19 (not recorded which). Sequencing was performed on PBMCs or T cells enriched from blood (not recorded which).

The CDR3 region is CASYRTGADYEQYF. In DNA form, the CDR3 reads TGTGCCAGCTACAGGACAGGGGCGGACTACGAGCAGTACTTC. The chain uses TRBV5-8 and TRBJ2-7, with 9 bases lining up with TRBD1. Germline V gene data show CDR1 as SGHTS and CDR2 as YDEGEE. The CDR3 runs to 14 residues. Losses at the gene ends were 7 bases for V and 3 bases for J; bases not matched to a gene: 8.